This T cell receptor (beta chain) was sequenced for a study of shared clonotypes between healthy human individuals. Study as a whole: There were three CD4 naive, three CD4 memory, two CD8 naive and one CD8 memory plates per donor.

Points from the study as a whole: It was the non-shared clonotypes that had lower generation probabilities than clonotypes shared by all four donors.

Comment on this clone: Its specificity is unknown.

Several immunoSEQ plates received, in even portions, the genomic DNA of each subset. TCRdb's table, derived via immunoSEQ multiplex PCR, lists solely in-frame clones and lacks some. Of about 2.4 million clones in the sample, approximately 94% were seen once. Trimming left V 2 bases short and J 6 bases short, with 13 bases between. Germline values: CDR1 MDHEN, CDR2 SYDVKM. This CDR3 has 15 residues. A CD45RA-negative memory subset and a CD45RA+ naive subset were separated from the CD4+ cells. V usage is TRBV28 and J usage is TRBJ2-2; D is ambiguous. The TCR comes from a young man in good health. Some clones in this sample may be carry-over from other donors' samples. The sample comprised naive CD4+ T cells from PBMCs. Subset specified: CD45RA+ positively selected. Written as DNA, the CDR3 is TGTGCCAGCAGTTTACCCCGTTCTAGGGCCGGGGAGCTGTTTTTT. It yields the protein CASSLPRSRAGELFF.